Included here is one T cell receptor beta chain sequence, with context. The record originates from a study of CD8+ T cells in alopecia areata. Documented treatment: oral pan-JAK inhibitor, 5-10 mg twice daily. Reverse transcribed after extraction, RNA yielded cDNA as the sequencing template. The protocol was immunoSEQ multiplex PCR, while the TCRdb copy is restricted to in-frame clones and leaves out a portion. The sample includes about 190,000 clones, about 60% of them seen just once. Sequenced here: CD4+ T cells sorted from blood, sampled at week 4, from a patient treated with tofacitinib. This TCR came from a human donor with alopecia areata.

DNA for the CDR3: TGTGCCTTGGACAGGGGTGGAAGATCCTCCTACGAGCAGTACTTC. Protein sequence: CALDRGGRSSYEQYF. V and J are TRBV30 and TRBJ2-7, with 9 bases that match TRBD1. The junction had 10 bases not matched to a gene; V was cut back by 7 bases and J by 0 bases. Germline values: CDR1 GTSNPN, CDR2 SVGIG (reference sequence). The CDR3 contains 15 residues.